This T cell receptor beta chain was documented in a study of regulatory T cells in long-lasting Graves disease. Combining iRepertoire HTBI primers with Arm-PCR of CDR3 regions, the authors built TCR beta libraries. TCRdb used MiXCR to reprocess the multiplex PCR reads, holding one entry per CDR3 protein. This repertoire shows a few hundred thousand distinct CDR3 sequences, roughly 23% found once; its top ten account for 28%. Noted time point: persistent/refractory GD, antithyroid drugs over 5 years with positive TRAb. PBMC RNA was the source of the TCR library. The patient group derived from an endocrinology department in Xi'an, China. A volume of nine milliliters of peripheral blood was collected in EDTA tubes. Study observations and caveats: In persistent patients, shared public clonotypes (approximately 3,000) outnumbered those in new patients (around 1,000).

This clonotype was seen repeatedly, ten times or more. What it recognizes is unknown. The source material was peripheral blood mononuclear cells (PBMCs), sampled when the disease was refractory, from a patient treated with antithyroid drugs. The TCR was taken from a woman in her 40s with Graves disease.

The CDR3 loop is CASTRTGGVYEQYF. For the CDR3, the DNA is TGTGCCAGCACTCGGACAGGGGGCGTCTACGAGCAGTACTTC. V usage is TRBV11-2 and J usage is TRBJ2-7; 11 bases are a match to TRBD1. The CDR3 contains 14 residues. Germline values: CDR1 SGHAT, CDR2 FQNNGV. V gave up 7 bases and J gave up 3 bases; unmatched junction bases: 5.